This T cell receptor beta chain was captured in a study of cytotoxic CD8 clonotypes in ibrutinib-treated CLL. The study, taken as a whole, reports: Among the clonotypes, public ones were uncommon and contracted or held stable on treatment.

The data were produced by immunoSEQ multiplex PCR, yet TCRdb's version contains in-frame clones alone and is incomplete. Found here are under 300,000 clones, about 72% of them singletons; the top ten hold around 6%. On this clone: Its antigen remains unidentified.

V trimming: 1 base; J trimming: 2 bases; junction bases outside the gene matches: 3. This CDR3 contains 16 residues. Germline loops: CDR1 MGHRA, CDR2 YSYEKL. The receptor was derived from a human donor with chronic lymphocytic leukemia. Sequencing was performed on PBMCs, taken at disease progression, from a patient treated with ibrutinib. The chain joins TRBV4-1 to TRBJ2-2; 8 bases fit TRBD2. The CDR3: CASSQVGRGNTGELFF. The CDR3 DNA follows: TGCGCCAGCAGCCAAGTCGGGAGGGGAAACACCGGGGAGCTGTTTTTT.